This TCR beta chain was sequenced during a study of T-cell memory formation after mild COVID-19 (dated by TCRdb to about 2021). Regarding the study in general: Most TCR sequence clusters were specific to one of the two donors. Longitudinal TCRalpha and TCRbeta repertoire sequencing tracked T-cell clones expanding and contracting after mild COVID-19 in two donors. The cohort was made up of two young adult volunteers, one female and one male, who were previously healthy. Beyond this particular receptor, the publication reports: From day 15 to 85, contracting clones showed balanced CD4/CD8 phenotypes, whereas a second wave of clones that expanded from day 15 to 37 leaned towards CD4+. Contracting CD4+ clones were located mainly in the CM and EM memory subsets, whereas CD8+ clones were found to be enriched in EMRA. Only a couple of mild cases were covered by the study, and larger cohorts that include severe cases with pre-infection samples were considered necessary. The detection of some responding clones in pre-infection memory suggests that pre-existing cross-reactive memory T cells joined the SARS-CoV-2 response. SARS-CoV-2 specificity of the second-wave clones peaking on day 37 was not confirmed.

PBMCs were isolated by Ficoll-Paque density gradient centrifugation. About this clonotype itself: The target of this receptor is not known. Base-call qualities are not available, and no considerably larger clone is one nucleotide away.

The instrument given in TCRdb is Illumina NovaSeq 6000. Using 5'RACE with constant-segment primers, TCRalpha and TCRbeta cDNA libraries were constructed, with sample barcodes and unique molecular identifiers added in the process. Trizol reagent was used to extract RNA from every sample. Amplification of the libraries took two PCR steps, and the second step added a second sample barcode plus Illumina TruSeq adapters. The libraries were sequenced on an Illumina NovaSeq using 2 x 150 bp paired-end reads. Per the source publication's procedure: With migec v1.2.7, reads were demultiplexed and then collapsed into UMI-guided consensus sequences. Using mixcr v2.1.11, UMI consensuses were aligned to TRA and TRB V and J templates and then assembled into clonotypes. A clonotype was counted as expanded or contracted only if both edgeR and NoisET called the change significant, with noise models trained on biological replicates. edgeR calls used a false discovery rate-adjusted p below 0.01 and a log2 fold-change threshold of 1. As an exploratory analysis of dynamics, max-normalized trajectories of the 1000 most abundant clonotypes were examined by PCA with hierarchical clustering. Separately sequenced CD4+ and CD8+ repertoires were used to assign a CD4 or CD8 phenotype to each responding clone. TCRdb ran its own pipeline on the public reads, namely fastp trimming at Q25 and MiXCR clone calling, and kept in-frame beta chains. All rows with the same CDR3 protein become a single entry with the most common DNA and genes. The V and J calls reflect TCRdb's pipeline rather than the authors' work. The sample table records around 200,000 distinct CDR3 sequences; 27% of these occur just once. Over 9.5% of the sample rests with the top ten.

Cut back by 5 bases and 4 bases, the V and J ends lie 9 bases apart. Based on the germline V gene (reference sequence), the CDR1 and CDR2 sequences are GTSNPN and SVGIG. Its CDR3 holds 12 amino acids, cysteine through phenylalanine. The only DNA kept is the CDR3, 36 bases in frame from the first base. In this chain, TRBV30 is recombined with TRBJ2-1; the D gene is unclear. The TCR originated in an adult woman who had mild COVID-19 (a few samples of this study predate the infection). The sample titles of this study are shuffled in the database, so cell type and time point are left out; the donor was told from shared clones. The specimen was PBMCs or a T cell subset sorted from them (not recorded which). The CDR3 in this case is CAWEGRYNEQFF. The DNA sequence reads TGTGCCTGGGAAGGACGGTACAATGAGCAGTTCTTC. With the portions outside the CDR3 filled from the reference TRBV30 and TRBJ2-1 genes, the complete variable region becomes SQTIHQWPATLVQPVGSPLSLECTVEGTSNPNLYWYRQAAGRGLQLLFYSVGIGQISSEVPQNLSASRPQDRQFILSSKKLLLSDSGFYLCAWEGRYNEQFFGPGTRLTVL.